A selection of T cell receptor beta chains follows, all from one sample in a study of T cell repertoires in cytomegalovirus infection. TCRdb independently ran MiXCR on the reads; one entry per CDR3 protein. The table records some 590,000 distinct CDR3 sequences, about 39% of them present only once. For these TCRs, the target antigens are not known. The material sequenced was cultured PBMCs, taken from culture after CMV antigen stimulation. The receptors shown here come from a human donor in good health (CMV status not recorded). Some clones in this sample may be carry-over from other donors' samples. Both conserved end residues are part of each CDR3. The D gene is left open where the match is weak. The size entry is marked missing in some rows and otherwise reads once, few, many or a size class.

cdr3_length clone_size d_call j_call v_call cdr3_aa cdr3_nt
14 few TRBD1 TRBJ2-5 TRBV27 CASSQGDSRETQYF TGTGCCAGCAGTCAAGGGGACAGTCGGGAGACCCAGTACTTC
15 NA NA TRBJ2-1 TRBV12-3/TRBV12-4 CASSFGLVSYNEQFF TGTGCCAGCAGTTTCGGGCTTGTCTCCTACAATGAGCAGTTCTTC
13 NA NA TRBJ2-7 TRBV7-2 CTSSLVTGGEQYF TGTACCAGCAGCTTAGTGACAGGCGGGGAGCAGTACTTC
14 NA NA TRBJ1-6 TRBV5-6 CASSIGLTNSPLHF TGTGCCAGCAGCATCGGACTGACAAATTCACCCCTCCACTTT
13 NA NA TRBJ2-7 TRBV6-1 CASSEVYGDEQYF TGTGCCAGCAGTGAAGTTTACGGGGACGAGCAGTACTTC
12 NA NA TRBJ2-7 TRBV6-2/TRBV6-3 CASSGNHYEQYF TGTGCCAGCAGCGGGAACCACTACGAGCAGTACTTC
18 NA NA TRBJ2-3 TRBV5-1 CASSRPIQGSQGADTQYF TGCGCCAGCAGCCGCCCAATCCAGGGATCACAAGGAGCAGATACGCAGTATTTT
15 many NA TRBJ1-3 TRBV7-2 CASSFAPSGGNTIYF TGTGCCAGCAGTTTCGCACCAAGCGGTGGAAACACCATATATTTT
17 NA NA TRBJ2-2 TRBV5-1 CASSRFGEFVLAGELFF TGCGCCAGCAGCCGATTTGGGGAGTTCGTCTTAGCCGGGGAGCTGTTTTTT
16 NA NA TRBJ2-1 TRBV4-1 CASRPQGRSSYNEQFF TGCGCCAGCAGGCCACAGGGTCGGAGTTCCTACAATGAGCAGTTCTTC
12 NA NA TRBJ2-2 TRBV6-5 CTTTGDPGELFF TGCACGACGACGGGGGATCCCGGGGAGCTGTTTTTT
16 NA TRBD2 TRBJ2-3 TRBV12-3/TRBV12-4 CASSGGLAGHTDTQYF TGTGCCAGCAGCGGGGGACTAGCGGGCCACACAGATACGCAGTATTTT
13 NA NA TRBJ2-5 TRBV4-2 CASSQEGYGTQYF TGTGCCAGCAGCCAAGAAGGGTATGGGACCCAGTACTTC
15 NA NA TRBJ2-2 TRBV7-9 CASSLAYVGTGELFF TGTGCCAGCAGCTTAGCGTATGTCGGGACCGGGGAGCTGTTTTTT
15 NA NA TRBJ1-4 TRBV3-1 CASSTSPGGSEKLFF TGTGCCAGCAGCACCTCACCGGGAGGCTCGGAAAAACTGTTTTTT
14 many NA TRBJ2-7 TRBV7-8 CASSLDPGTYEQYF TGTGCCAGCAGCTTAGATCCGGGAACCTACGAGCAGTACTTC
12 NA NA TRBJ1-5 TRBV19 CASSIRREPQHF TGTGCCAGTAGTATCCGAAGGGAGCCCCAGCATTTT
15 NA NA TRBJ1-4 TRBV7-6 CASNKLDRENEKLFF TGTGCCAGCAACAAACTGGACAGAGAGAATGAAAAACTGTTTTTT
21 few TRBD1 TRBJ2-5 TRBV7-9 CASSLAPPPDRVVTLGETQYF TGTGCCAGCAGCTTAGCGCCCCCGCCGGACAGGGTGGTAACACTGGGAGAGACCCAGTACTTC
15 NA TRBD1 TRBJ1-5 TRBV6-6 CASSWGGQGDQPQHF TGTGCCAGCAGTTGGGGCGGACAGGGGGATCAGCCCCAGCATTTT
15 NA TRBD2 TRBJ2-7 TRBV7-2 CASRRQRGGYYEQYF TGTGCCAGCAGGAGGCAGCGGGGGGGATACTACGAGCAGTACTTC
15 many NA TRBJ1-5 TRBV7-2 CASSPLVAQGQPQHF TGTGCCAGCAGCCCCCTAGTGGCCCAAGGGCAGCCCCAGCATTTT
14 NA TRBD1 TRBJ1-5 TRBV12-3/TRBV12-4 CASSSRGQNQPQHF TGTGCCAGCAGTTCCAGGGGGCAGAATCAGCCCCAGCATTTT
15 NA NA TRBJ2-6 TRBV5-1 CASSPGTGGANVLTF TGCGCCAGCAGCCCCGGGACTGGTGGGGCCAACGTCCTGACTTTC
14 NA TRBD2 TRBJ2-7 TRBV27 CASSRRGTSYEQYF TGTGCCAGCAGCCGGCGGGGGACCTCCTACGAGCAGTACTTC
14 NA NA TRBJ1-1 TRBV7-2 CASSPLLRSTEAFF TGTGCCAGCAGCCCGCTTCTCAGGAGCACTGAAGCTTTCTTT
16 NA TRBD1 TRBJ1-3 TRBV20-1 CSARDSAGGAGNTIYF TGCAGTGCTAGAGATAGCGCAGGGGGAGCTGGAAACACCATATATTTT
15 NA NA TRBJ1-4 TRBV4-3 CASSQVRGTNEKLFF TGCGCCAGCAGTCAAGTACGAGGGACTAATGAAAAACTGTTTTTT
15 few TRBD2 TRBJ2-7 TRBV11-2 CASSLRLAGLYEQYF TGTGCCAGCAGCTTAAGGCTAGCGGGACTCTACGAGCAGTACTTC
15 NA NA TRBJ2-3 TRBV20-1 CSAYIKRQGTDTQYF TGCAGTGCTTATATCAAAAGGCAAGGCACAGATACGCAGTATTTT
12 NA NA TRBJ1-3 TRBV12-3/TRBV12-4 CATRTARNTIYF TGTGCCACCAGGACAGCTAGAAACACCATATATTTT
13 NA NA TRBJ2-7 TRBV15 CATSGWTEDEQYF TGTGCCACCAGCGGGTGGACAGAGGACGAGCAGTACTTC
15 NA NA TRBJ2-5 TRBV7-6 CAGSPTMGLQETQYF TGTGCCGGCAGCCCTACCATGGGACTCCAAGAGACCCAGTACTTC
14 NA NA TRBJ2-3 TRBV5-5 CAFRQAVHSDTQYF TGTGCCTTTCGCCAAGCGGTTCATTCCGATACGCAGTATTTT
14 NA NA TRBJ2-5 TRBV7-8 CASSLAGADGTQYF TGTGCCAGCAGCTTAGCGGGGGCCGATGGGACCCAGTACTTC
12 few NA TRBJ2-5 TRBV2 CASSLEAETQYF TGTGCCAGCAGTCTCGAGGCGGAGACCCAGTACTTC
13 NA NA TRBJ1-4 TRBV9 CASSADLDEKLFF TGTGCCAGCAGCGCGGACCTCGATGAAAAACTGTTTTTT
13 NA NA TRBJ1-1 TRBV7-2 CASSTQVYTEAFF TGTGCCAGCAGCACCCAGGTTTACACTGAAGCTTTCTTT
13 NA NA TRBJ2-7 TRBV7-9 CASSDGGVNEQYF TGTGCCAGCAGCGACGGGGGCGTTAACGAGCAGTACTTC
12 NA NA TRBJ2-2 TRBV20-1 CSARETGGELFF TGCAGTGCTAGAGAAACCGGCGGGGAGCTGTTTTTT
14 NA NA TRBJ2-7 TRBV5-5 CASSLEGMPYEQYF TGTGCCAGCAGCTTGGAAGGTATGCCCTACGAGCAGTACTTC
15 NA TRBD2 TRBJ2-5 TRBV27 CASNQLAGEQETQYF TGTGCCAGCAACCAACTAGCGGGAGAACAAGAGACCCAGTACTTC
15 few NA TRBJ2-5 TRBV6-2/TRBV6-3 CASTLRRTNQETQYF TGTGCCAGCACTCTTCGCAGGACAAACCAAGAGACCCAGTACTTC
14 NA TRBD1 TRBJ1-4 TRBV27 CASCTGGMCEKLFF TGTGCCAGCTGCACAGGGGGCATGTGTGAAAAACTGTTTTTT
15 NA TRBD1 TRBJ1-2 TRBV20-1 CSAITSGQGRYGYTF TGCAGTGCTATCACATCGGGACAGGGGCGCTATGGCTACACCTTC
14 many NA TRBJ2-3 TRBV7-2 CASSLHLPTDTQYF TGTGCCAGCAGCCTTCATTTGCCCACAGATACGCAGTATTTT
15 NA TRBD1 TRBJ2-1 TRBV7-9 CASSAYRDRDNEQFF TGTGCCAGCAGCGCTTACCGGGACAGGGACAATGAGCAGTTCTTC
15 NA TRBD1 TRBJ1-6 TRBV27 CASSLGPGQGTPLHF TGTGCCAGCAGTTTAGGCCCGGGACAGGGGACACCCCTCCACTTT
12 few NA TRBJ1-1 TRBV10-3 CAIRRTGTEAFF TGTGCCATCAGGAGAACCGGGACAGAAGCTTTCTTT
16 NA TRBD2 TRBJ2-1 TRBV14 CASSQDWPDVGGEQFF TGTGCCAGCAGCCAAGATTGGCCGGATGTGGGGGGGGAGCAGTTCTTC
18 NA NA TRBJ2-3 TRBV6-6 CASSLNHPTGKLADTQYF TGTGCCAGCAGTCTTAATCACCCCACCGGGAAGCTTGCAGATACGCAGTATTTT
14 NA TRBD2 TRBJ2-3 TRBV4-1 CASSQPGGPGTQYF TGCGCCAGCAGCCAGCCGGGGGGGCCAGGTACGCAGTATTTT
13 NA NA TRBJ2-5 TRBV2 CASNDSPQETQYF TGTGCCAGCAACGACAGCCCACAAGAGACCCAGTACTTC
15 NA NA TRBJ1-6 TRBV11-2 CASSLGWEGGLPLHF TGTGCCAGCAGCTTAGGATGGGAGGGCGGACTCCCCCTCCACTTT